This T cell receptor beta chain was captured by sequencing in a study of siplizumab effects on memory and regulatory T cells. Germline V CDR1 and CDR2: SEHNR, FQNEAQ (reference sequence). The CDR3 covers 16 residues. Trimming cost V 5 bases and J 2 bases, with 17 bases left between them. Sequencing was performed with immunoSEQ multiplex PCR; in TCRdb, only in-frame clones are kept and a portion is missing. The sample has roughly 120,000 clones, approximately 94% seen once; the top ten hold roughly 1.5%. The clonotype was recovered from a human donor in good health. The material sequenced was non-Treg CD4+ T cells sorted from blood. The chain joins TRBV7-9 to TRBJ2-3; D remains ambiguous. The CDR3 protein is CASSKTPLRATDTQYF. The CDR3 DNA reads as TGTGCCAGCAGCAAGACCCCCCTTAGAGCCACAGATACGCAGTATTTT. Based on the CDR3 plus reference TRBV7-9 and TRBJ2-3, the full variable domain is DTGVSQNPRHKITKRGQNVTFRCDPISEHNRLYWYRQTLGQGPEFLTYFQNEAQLEKSRLLSDRFSAERPKGSFSTLEIQRTEQGDSAMYLCASSKTPLRATDTQYFGPGTRLTVL.